Detailed here is one T cell receptor (beta chain). TCRdb's copy holds only in-frame clones and misses some; the assay was immunoSEQ multiplex PCR. The data show fewer than 65,000 clones, with around 89% seen just once and about 20% held by the top ten. The data originate from a study of blood T cell repertoires in COVID-19. The wider study: PBMCs, B-cell-depleted T cells, or T cells provided the cDNA or gDNA that made up the material.

Germline CDR1 MNHEY, CDR2 SVGEGT. Deletions cut 6 bases from V and 2 bases from J, with 19 bases between. CDR3 length equals 17 residues. Sequences were obtained from peripheral blood. The rearrangement links TRBV6-2 or TRBV6-3 to TRBJ2-2; maybe TRBD2 (6 bases). The source is a woman between 55 and 75 years old with COVID-19, enrolled during active disease. CDR3 in amino acids: CASSHRSPAGNTGELFF. Here the CDR3 DNA reads TGTGCCAGCAGCCACAGAAGTCCGGCGGGAAACACCGGGGAGCTGTTTTTT.